This TCR beta chain was captured by sequencing in a study of T cell repertoires in cytomegalovirus infection. Study as a whole: CMV infection plus the matching HLA type was flagged by public TCR beta signatures. Study-level results: Public TCR beta family frequency separated CMV-and-HLA carriers, including in an independent cohort. HLA-C-restricted CMV-specific TCR beta clonotypes prevailed in the ex vivo response.

Germline V gene sequence: CDR1 MGHRA, CDR2 YSYEKL. V was trimmed by 1 base and J by 10 bases, leaving 17 bases between them. This CDR3 is built from 14 residues. Regarding this clonotype: Its specificity is unknown.

TCRdb processed the reads anew with MiXCR; each CDR3 protein has one entry. This table has under 850,000 distinct CDR3 sequences, 35% appearing once. The TCR was taken from a human donor in good health (CMV status not recorded). Some clones in this sample may be carry-over from other donors' samples. What was sequenced was PBMCs. The rearrangement joins TRBV4-1 to TRBJ2-7; D is perhaps TRBD1 (5 bases). For the CDR3, the DNA is TGCGCCAGCAGCCAAGGAATACCAGGGTACTATCAGTACTTC. Translating it yields CASSQGIPGYYQYF.